The 29 T cell receptor beta chains given below trace back to one sample, sequenced in a study of cytomegalovirus exposure and HLA in healthy donors (dated by TCRdb to between 2016 and 2019). To prepare the library, the immunoSEQ multiplex PCR assay was applied. For the multiplex PCR, a mixture combining 60 forward primers for TCR Vbeta segments and 13 reverse primers for TCR Jbeta segments was used. This immuneACCESS table, as held by TCRdb, lists in-frame sequences with V and J called but not all clones. Of the missing ones, under half trace to an unresolved V gene in checked studies; the others have no known cause. The record for this sample contains 80,000 or so clones. The ten top clones hold 0.95% to 1.3% of the sample. Material for sequencing was PBMCs. The receptors here all came from a woman in her thirties in good health and CMV-seronegative.

The V gene is TRBV29-1, the J gene TRBJ2-2; TRBD1 might be the D (6 bases). V lost 4 bases and J 7 bases, leaving 7 bases between the germline ends. Germline CDR1 and CDR2: SQVTM and ANQGSEA. This CDR3 spans 11 amino acids. The CDR3 region is CSVGTVGELFF. Written as DNA, the CDR3 is TGCAGCGTTGGGACAGTCGGGGAGCTGTTTTTT.

This chain links TRBV2 with TRBJ2-7, with D possibly matching TRBD2 (5 bases). With 2 bases removed from V and 0 bases from J, the gap between germline ends came to 11 bases. CDR1 SNHLY and CDR2 FYNNEI come from the germline V gene. The CDR3 has 15 residues. The CDR3 here is CASSERFTSSYEQYF. In nucleotides, the CDR3 is TGTGCCAGCAGTGAAAGGTTTACTAGCTCCTACGAGCAGTACTTC.

V gene TRBV5-4 combines with J gene TRBJ2-1, with 13 positions matching TRBD2. This CDR3 region has 19 residues. The V segment lost 3 bases and the J segment 1 base; nucleotides outside the gene matches: 10. Germline-derived CDR1 and CDR2 are SGHNT and YYREEE (reference sequence). The CDR3 loop is CASSSGGLAGSLSYNEQFF. The CDR3 nucleotides are TGTGCCAGCAGCTCTGGGGGACTAGCGGGGTCCTTATCCTACAATGAGCAGTTCTTC.

The chain employs TRBV27 and TRBJ2-7; D is unclear. CDR3 length equals 14 residues. The germline CDR1 and CDR2 sequences are MNHEY and SMNVEV (reference sequence). Trimming left V 6 bases short and J 4 bases short, with 16 bases between. CDR3 sequence reads: CASSATAPPYEQYF. The CDR3 nucleotides read TGTGCCAGCAGCGCTACCGCACCCCCGTACGAGCAGTACTTC.

The rearrangement uses TRBV30 and TRBJ1-2, with D tentatively TRBD1 (6 bases). This CDR3 is built from 16 residues. Germline V gives CDR1 GTSNPN, CDR2 SVGIG (reference sequence). V was trimmed by 0 bases and J by 5 bases, leaving 19 bases between them. CDR3 in DNA: TGTGCCTGGAGTGTAGGCAGGGGCGGGGGTTCTTATGGCTACACCTTC. Translation gives CAWSVGRGGGSYGYTF.

Points on this clone: One end of the junction does not line up with germline, which may come from a read error. The V gene is TRBV30, the J gene TRBJ1-1; perhaps TRBD1 as D (5 bases). The germline V gene encodes CDR1 GTSNPN and CDR2 SVGIG (reference sequence). The CDR3 contains 12 residues. In DNA form, the CDR3 reads TGTGCCTGGAAGGGGATCGTCACTGAAGATTTCTTT. It encodes CAWKGIVTEDFF.

The rearrangement links TRBV6-6 to TRBJ2-7, with unresolved D. V was shortened by 4 bases and J by 5 bases, with 18 bases between the two germline ends. The CDR3 is 15 residues long. Germline V gene data show CDR1 as MNHNY and CDR2 as SVGAGI (reference sequence). DNA of the CDR3: TGTGCCAGCAGTTTCGTCTCCTTCCTCGGTGACGAGCAGTACTTC. Its protein is CASSFVSFLGDEQYF.

J is TRBJ2-2 and V is TRBV5-6, with a possible D match to TRBD1 (6 bases). The CDR3 runs to 17 residues. V was trimmed by 4 bases and J by 5 bases, leaving 21 bases between them. The germline V gene encodes CDR1 SGHDT and CDR2 YYEEEE. The CDR3 DNA reads TGTGCCAGCAGCGTGGCTCCCGGGACACTGAGTACCGGGGAGCTGTTTTTT. Its protein is CASSVAPGTLSTGELFF.

This chain joins TRBV19 and TRBJ1-6; D ambiguous. Trimming left V 5 bases short and J 0 bases short, with 23 bases between. CDR1 and CDR2 (germline): LNHDA, SQIVND (reference sequence). The CDR3 spans 20 residues. The CDR3 DNA reads TGTGCCAGTAGTGCCAAGAGTGAACTCTTATCGAGCTCCTATAATTCACCCCTCCACTTT. Its protein product is CASSAKSELLSSSYNSPLHF.

V gene TRBV5-1 combines with J gene TRBJ1-1, with TRBD1 identical over 7 bases. The V and J ends lost 2 bases and 3 bases, in that order; junction bases with no gene match: 7. The CDR3 spans 15 residues. Germline V CDR1 and CDR2: SGHRS, YFSETQ. CDR3 loop: CASSFGSGGHTEAFF. The CDR3 DNA is TGCGCCAGCAGCTTCGGCTCAGGGGGGCACACTGAAGCTTTCTTT.

The chain recombines TRBV30 with TRBJ2-1; TRBD1 aligns across 7 bases. This CDR3 region has 15 residues. The trim removed 1 base at V and 0 bases at J, leaving 3 bases unmatched. Looked up from germline, CDR1 is GTSNPN and CDR2 is SVGIG (reference sequence). The CDR3 is CAWSETGSSYNEQFF. The CDR3 DNA is TGTGCCTGGAGTGAGACAGGGAGCTCCTACAATGAGCAGTTCTTC.

V is TRBV30 and J is TRBJ1-5, with D maybe TRBD1 (5 bases). The V gene's germline CDR1 is GTSNPN and CDR2 SVGIG (reference sequence). V was clipped by 0 bases and J by 7 bases, with 10 bases between them. The CDR3 extends over 13 amino acids. The CDR3 region is CAWSVAGKQPQHF. CDR3 DNA: TGTGCCTGGAGTGTGGCAGGGAAACAGCCCCAGCATTTT.

V usage is TRBV7-9 and J usage is TRBJ2-7; TRBD2 aligns across 8 bases. V dropped 1 base and J dropped 3; count of bases not matched to a gene: 5. The CDR3 spans 15 residues. The germline V gene has CDR1 SEHNR and CDR2 FQNEAQ (reference sequence). This CDR3 reads CASSLDGGENYEQYF. For the CDR3, the DNA is TGTGCCAGCAGCTTAGACGGGGGGGAAAACTACGAGCAGTACTTC. Combining the CDR3 with reference TRBV7-9 and TRBJ2-7 gives the whole variable domain DTGVSQNPRHKITKRGQNVTFRCDPISEHNRLYWYRQTLGQGPEFLTYFQNEAQLEKSRLLSDRFSAERPKGSFSTLEIQRTEQGDSAMYLCASSLDGGENYEQYFGPGTRLTVT.

V is TRBV5-1 and J is TRBJ1-2; 9 bases map to TRBD1. Per germline, CDR1 SGHRS and CDR2 YFSETQ. CDR3 size: 14 residues. V trimming: 0 bases; J trimming: 7 bases; junction bases outside the gene matches: 4. CDR3 bases: TGCGCCAGCAGCTTGGGACAGGGGGTTCCTGGCTACACCTTC. It specifies CASSLGQGVPGYTF.

V is TRBV6-5 and J is TRBJ2-2; D is ambiguous. There are 14 residues in the CDR3. Germline V gives CDR1 MNHEY, CDR2 SVGAGI. V dropped 6 bases and J dropped 3 bases, with 11 bases sitting between them. Here the CDR3 reads CASSPRGDTGELFF. CDR3 DNA: TGTGCCAGCAGCCCCAGAGGCGACACCGGGGAGCTGTTTTTT.

The rearrangement links TRBV28 to TRBJ1-2; 7 bases match TRBD1. V lost 3 bases, J lost 6 bases, and 4 bases stayed unmatched. The CDR3 is made up of 13 amino acids. CDR1 is MDHEN, CDR2 SYDVKM, per germline. The CDR3 region has the DNA TGTGCCAGCAGTTTCGACAGGGCTGATGGCTACACCTTC. This codes for CASSFDRADGYTF.

The chain employs TRBV30 and TRBJ1-2; D not certain. The CDR3 consists of 13 residues. CDR1 and CDR2 (germline): GTSNPN, SVGIG (reference sequence). The V gene lost 0 bases and the J gene lost 5 bases, with 10 bases spanning the gap. CDR3 nucleotide sequence: TGTGCCTGGAGTGTAATTAGCGGATATGGCTACACCTTC. It translates to CAWSVISGYGYTF.

This chain connects TRBV6-6 to TRBJ2-5; tentatively, D is TRBD1 (6 bases). The V and J ends lost 2 bases and 4 bases respectively, with 11 bases between them. CDR1 and CDR2 from the germline V gene are MNHNY and SVGAGI (reference sequence). This CDR3 comprises 14 residues. The CDR3 bases are TGTGCCAGCAGTTACACGTTAGGGGGAGAGACCCAGTACTTC. Translation gives CASSYTLGGETQYF.

The chain has TRBV6-4 and TRBJ1-6; D might be TRBD1 (6 bases). V shed 3 bases and J shed 6 bases, with 12 bases lying between them. Germline assignment: CDR1 MRHNA and CDR2 SNTAGT. This CDR3 has 15 residues. CDR3 DNA: TGTGCCAGCAGTGAATTAGGCAGGGGTAATTCACCCCTCCACTTT. Protein: CASSELGRGNSPLHF.

V is TRBV11-2 and J is TRBJ2-5; TRBD2 matches at 14 bases. The ends lost 1 base at V and 4 bases at J; junction bases unmatched: 2. The CDR3 loop spans 16 amino acids. Per the germline V gene, CDR1 is SGHAT and CDR2 is FQNNGV. CDR3 sequence (DNA): TGTGCCAGCAGCTTAGGACTAGCGGGGGGGCCAGAGACCCAGTACTTC. Translation gives CASSLGLAGGPETQYF. Based on the CDR3 plus reference TRBV11-2 and TRBJ2-5, the full variable domain is EAGVAQSPRYKIIEKRQSVAFWCNPISGHATLYWYQQILGQGPKLLIQFQNNGVVDDSQLPKDRFSAERLKGVDSTLKIQPAKLEDSAVYLCASSLGLAGGPETQYFGPGTRLLVL.

The genes are TRBV19 and TRBJ2-2; D may be TRBD1 (6 bases). The CDR3 consists of 16 residues. CDR1 is LNHDA and CDR2 is SQIVND in the germline V gene (reference sequence). Trimming took off 4 bases at V and 2 bases at J, with 14 bases between the two ends. Here the CDR3 DNA reads TGTGCCAGTAGTACGTTACAGGGATTAAACACCGGGGAGCTGTTTTTT. This translates into CASSTLQGLNTGELFF.

This chain connects TRBV30 to TRBJ2-7; D is unresolved. CDR3 size: 12 residues. Germline CDR1 and CDR2: GTSNPN and SVGIG (reference sequence). The germline V and J ends were trimmed by 4 bases and 2 bases, with 9 bases remaining between them. DNA of the CDR3: TGTGCCTGGAAAGGCGGCGCCTACGAGCAGTACTTC. It encodes CAWKGGAYEQYF.

The chain links TRBV4-1 to TRBJ2-1, with D perhaps matching TRBD2 (5 bases). The CDR3 runs 16 residues. Germline V gene data show CDR1 as MGHRA and CDR2 as YSYEKL. V gave up 4 bases and J gave up 9 bases, with 22 bases separating them. In DNA, the CDR3 is TGCGCCAGCAGCCCAAGGGTTCTAGCTGAATCCGTTGAGCAGTTCTTC. It is translated as CASSPRVLAESVEQFF.

This chain uses TRBV5-6 with TRBJ2-1, with 7 positions matching TRBD2. Germline values: CDR1 SGHDT, CDR2 YYEEEE. CDR3 size: 18 residues. V lost 3 bases and J lost 3; bases outside the gene matches: 15. The CDR3 sequence is CASSSGYQRLAGYNEQFF. CDR3 nucleotide sequence: TGTGCCAGCAGCTCTGGATACCAGAGACTAGCTGGCTACAATGAGCAGTTCTTC.

The chain links TRBV4-1 to TRBJ1-4, with 7 bases that match TRBD1. V shed 0 bases, J shed 7 bases, and the junction held 8 bases outside the gene matches. This CDR3 spans 16 amino acids. Per the germline V gene, CDR1 is MGHRA and CDR2 is YSYEKL. The CDR3 reads CASSQDLVQGGEKLFF. Here the CDR3 DNA reads TGCGCCAGCAGCCAAGATTTAGTGCAGGGGGGTGAAAAACTGTTTTTT.

The J gene is TRBJ1-1, the V gene TRBV6-6; D gene ambiguous. V was clipped by 2 bases and J by 4 bases, with 8 bases between them. CDR3 length: 13 residues. Germline loops: CDR1 MNHNY, CDR2 SVGAGI (reference sequence). The CDR3 loop is CASSYIESTEAFF. The DNA for the CDR3 is TGTGCCAGCAGTTACATAGAAAGCACTGAAGCTTTCTTT.

The rearrangement joins TRBV4-1 to TRBJ1-1; D is unresolved. In germline, CDR1 is MGHRA, CDR2 YSYEKL. The CDR3 is 12 amino acids. Trimming shortened V by 1 base and J by 8 bases, and 8 bases separated the two germline ends. CDR3 bases: TGCGCCAGCAGCCAAGCAGTGAACGAAGCTTTCTTT. This translates into CASSQAVNEAFF.

This chain uses TRBV18 with TRBJ1-2; no firm D call. The germline V gene encodes CDR1 KGHSH and CDR2 LQKENI. Trimming took off 5 bases at V and 4 bases at J, with 11 bases between the two ends. The CDR3 has 13 amino acids. This chain's CDR3 is CASSKSPPYGYTF. CDR3 in DNA: TGTGCCAGCTCAAAAAGCCCACCCTATGGCTACACCTTC.

This chain uses TRBV18 with TRBJ2-1; 11 positions match TRBD2. The J segment lost 6 bases and the V segment lost 5 bases, leaving 6 bases of the junction unmatched. CDR3 length equals 15 residues. Germline CDR1 is KGHSH and CDR2 is LQKENI. CDR3 in DNA: TGTGCCAGCTCATTTAGTAGCGGGAGGGCCAATGAGCAGTTCTTC. Residues: CASSFSSGRANEQFF.